The rows below give T cell receptor beta chains drawn from one sample of a study of cytomegalovirus exposure and HLA in healthy donors. Sequenced by immunoSEQ multiplex PCR; TCRdb stores in-frame clones only, minus some. The repertoire holds about 210,000 clones, about four fifths seen once, with about 9.4% in the top ten. Sequenced material: PBMCs. These TCRs come from a woman between 45 and 60 years old in good health and CMV-seropositive. CDR3s include the opening cysteine and the closing phenylalanine or tryptophan. D genes are given only for firm matches. The size entry is marked missing in some rows and otherwise reads once, few, many or a size class.

D: -; V: TRBV1; J: TRBJ1-1; size: -; CDR3: CTSSQDWKRQKPHMNTEAFF; DNA: TGCACCAGCAGCCAAGACTGGAAGAGGCAGAAACCTCATATGAACACTGAAGCTTTCTTT
D: TRBD1; V: TRBV28; J: TRBJ1-3; size: -; CDR3: CASSSQGASGNTIYF; DNA: TGTGCCAGCAGTTCACAGGGGGCGAGTGGAAACACCATATATTTT
D: TRBD1; V: TRBV6-1; J: TRBJ1-1; size: -; CDR3: CASKAGGAGTEAFF; DNA: TGTGCCAGCAAAGCAGGGGGCGCCGGGACTGAAGCTTTCTTT
D: -; V: TRBV27; J: TRBJ1-4; size: -; CDR3: CASSSTEVRGEKLFF; DNA: TGTGCCAGCAGTTCCACCGAGGTCCGAGGTGAAAAACTGTTTTTT
D: -; V: TRBV7-9; J: TRBJ2-3; size: -; CDR3: CASSPGQLFTDTQYF; DNA: TGTGCCAGCAGCCCCGGACAGCTATTCACAGATACGCAGTATTTT
D: TRBD1; V: TRBV29-1; J: TRBJ1-1; size: -; CDR3: CSVEVRLGGENTEAFF; DNA: TGCAGCGTTGAAGTTCGTTTAGGGGGCGAAAACACTGAAGCTTTCTTT
D: -; V: TRBV6-1; J: TRBJ1-5; size: -; CDR3: CASSGPGTGETQPQHF; DNA: TGTGCCAGCAGTGGGCCGGGGACGGGGGAAACTCAGCCCCAGCATTTT
D: -; V: TRBV19; J: TRBJ2-7; size: -; CDR3: CASSIRGGSEQYF; DNA: TGTGCCAGTAGTATTAGGGGGGGGAGCGAGCAGTACTTC
D: -; V: TRBV7-3; J: TRBJ2-7; size: -; CDR3: CASSLTRQDSYEQYF; DNA: TGTGCCAGCAGCTTAACTCGGCAGGACTCCTACGAGCAGTACTTC
D: TRBD1; V: TRBV6-4; J: TRBJ2-2; size: -; CDR3: CASSEGQGENTGELFF; DNA: TGTGCCAGCAGTGAAGGACAGGGGGAGAACACCGGGGAGCTGTTTTTT
D: -; V: TRBV5-1; J: TRBJ2-3; size: -; CDR3: CASSLADTQYF; DNA: TGCGCCAGCAGCTTGGCGGATACGCAGTATTTT
D: -; V: TRBV5-1; J: TRBJ1-1; size: -; CDR3: CASSWRTEMNTEAFF; DNA: TGCGCCAGCAGCTGGAGGACAGAAATGAACACTGAAGCTTTCTTT
D: TRBD2; V: TRBV7-3; J: TRBJ2-3; size: -; CDR3: CASSRGGPPDTQYF; DNA: TGTGCCAGCAGCCGGGGGGGCCCGCCGGATACGCAGTATTTT
D: -; V: TRBV4-1; J: TRBJ2-2; size: -; CDR3: CASSRGPLTGELFF; DNA: TGCGCCAGCAGCCGCGGGCCTCTCACCGGGGAGCTGTTTTTT
D: TRBD2; V: TRBV7-2; J: TRBJ2-2; size: few; CDR3: CASTSPGLAGGPGELFF; DNA: TGTGCCAGCACATCCCCGGGACTAGCGGGGGGGCCCGGGGAGCTGTTTTTT
D: -; V: TRBV5-1; J: TRBJ2-1; size: few; CDR3: CASSTEGRGPYNEQFF; DNA: TGCGCCAGCAGCACAGAAGGCAGGGGACCCTACAATGAGCAGTTCTTC
D: -; V: TRBV18; J: TRBJ1-1; size: once; CDR3: CASSPSARGMDTEAFF; DNA: TGTGCCAGCTCACCGTCGGCCAGGGGCATGGACACTGAAGCTTTCTTT
D: -; V: TRBV28; J: TRBJ1-2; size: few; CDR3: CASSPHTTGSYGYTF; DNA: TGTGCCAGCAGTCCACACACGACAGGTTCCTATGGCTACACCTTC
D: -; V: TRBV19; J: TRBJ1-1; size: few; CDR3: CASLRVNTEAFF; DNA: TGTGCCAGTCTCCGGGTGAACACTGAAGCTTTCTTT
D: -; V: TRBV4-2; J: TRBJ1-3; size: -; CDR3: CASSQDPQGSGNTIYF; DNA: TGTGCCAGCAGCCAAGACCCGCAGGGTTCTGGAAACACCATATATTTT
D: -; V: TRBV7-3; J: TRBJ1-2; size: -; CDR3: CASSPGQRSNYGYTF; DNA: TGTGCCAGCAGCCCAGGACAGAGATCTAACTATGGCTACACCTTC
D: -; V: TRBV7-8; J: TRBJ1-6; size: -; CDR3: CASSSTGNNSPLHF; DNA: TGTGCCAGCAGCTCGACAGGAAATAATTCACCCCTCCACTTT
D: TRBD1; V: TRBV7-9; J: TRBJ2-3; size: -; CDR3: CASSFPDRGGGTDTQYF; DNA: TGTGCCAGCAGCTTCCCTGACAGGGGTGGAGGCACAGATACGCAGTATTTT
D: TRBD1; V: TRBV5-6; J: TRBJ2-7; size: -; CDR3: CASSLGQGAYEQYF; DNA: TGTGCCAGCAGCTTGGGGCAGGGGGCCTACGAGCAGTACTTC
D: -; V: TRBV5-1; J: TRBJ2-2; size: -; CDR3: CASSLRVGDTGELFF; DNA: TGCGCCAGCAGCTTGCGGGTCGGAGACACCGGGGAGCTGTTTTTT
D: -; V: TRBV7-9; J: TRBJ2-1; size: few; CDR3: CASSPSYNEQFF; DNA: TGTGCCAGCAGCCCTTCCTACAATGAGCAGTTCTTC
D: -; V: TRBV15; J: TRBJ2-1; size: -; CDR3: CATSRDRRNEQFF; DNA: TGTGCCACCAGCAGAGATAGGAGGAATGAGCAGTTCTTC
D: -; V: TRBV19; J: TRBJ2-7; size: once; CDR3: CASSMFGESGYEQYF; DNA: TGTGCCAGTAGTATGTTCGGGGAAAGTGGTTACGAGCAGTACTTC
D: -; V: TRBV5-1; J: TRBJ2-7; size: -; CDR3: CASSLHQSYYEQYF; DNA: TGCGCCAGCAGCTTGCATCAATCTTACTACGAGCAGTACTTC
D: TRBD1; V: TRBV9; J: TRBJ1-1; size: once; CDR3: CASSIDREAEAFF; DNA: TGTGCCAGCAGCATCGACAGGGAAGCTGAAGCTTTCTTT
D: -; V: TRBV9; J: TRBJ2-7; size: -; CDR3: CASSVGQSYEQYF; DNA: TGTGCCAGCAGCGTAGGTCAGTCCTACGAGCAGTACTTC
D: TRBD1; V: TRBV10-1; J: TRBJ2-1; size: -; CDR3: CASSESGTGTDLSYNEQFF; DNA: TGCGCCAGCAGTGAGTCAGGGACAGGGACAGATTTGTCCTACAATGAGCAGTTCTTC
D: TRBD1; V: TRBV5-1; J: TRBJ2-7; size: once; CDR3: CASSLAGQGYEQYF; DNA: TGCGCCAGCAGCTTGGCAGGACAGGGCTACGAGCAGTACTTC
D: -; V: TRBV19; J: TRBJ1-1; size: -; CDR3: CASSASVNTEAFF; DNA: TGTGCCAGTAGTGCCTCAGTGAACACTGAAGCTTTCTTT
D: TRBD2; V: TRBV11-2; J: TRBJ2-3; size: -; CDR3: CASSFGLAGGVADTQYF; DNA: TGTGCCAGCAGCTTTGGACTAGCGGGGGGTGTGGCAGATACGCAGTATTTT
D: -; V: TRBV5-4; J: TRBJ2-5; size: -; CDR3: CASSSGGRAAETQYF; DNA: TGTGCCAGCAGCTCGGGGGGCAGGGCGGCAGAGACCCAGTACTTC
D: -; V: TRBV21-1; J: TRBJ2-5; size: -; CDR3: CASSKLGGGDSHETQYF; DNA: TGTGCCAGCAGCAAACTTGGTGGGGGGGACTCCCACGAGACCCAGTACTTC
D: TRBD2; V: TRBV2; J: TRBJ2-2; size: -; CDR3: CARGGAGTQNTGELFF; DNA: TGTGCCAGGGGCGGAGCGGGGACTCAGAACACCGGGGAGCTGTTTTTT
D: -; V: TRBV6-5; J: TRBJ1-2; size: -; CDR3: CASSYTRNYGYTF; DNA: TGTGCCAGCAGTTACACGAGGAACTATGGCTACACCTTC
D: TRBD2; V: TRBV18; J: TRBJ2-3; size: -; CDR3: CASTTSGGTDTQYF; DNA: TGTGCCAGCACTACTAGCGGGGGGACAGATACGCAGTATTTT
D: TRBD2; V: TRBV6-1; J: TRBJ2-5; size: -; CDR3: CASSGSGGLYALPQETQYF; DNA: TGTGCCAGCAGTGGTAGCGGGGGGCTATACGCTTTACCTCAAGAGACCCAGTACTTC
D: TRBD1; V: TRBV29-1; J: TRBJ2-2; size: -; CDR3: CSVADRGPDGELFF; DNA: TGCAGCGTGGCGGACAGGGGGCCTGACGGGGAGCTGTTTTTT
D: -; V: TRBV30; J: TRBJ1-4; size: -; CDR3: CAWSVQSNEKLFF; DNA: TGTGCCTGGAGTGTACAGTCTAATGAAAAACTGTTTTTT
D: -; V: TRBV7-9; J: TRBJ1-3; size: -; CDR3: CASSIPRDSGNTIYF; DNA: TGTGCCAGCAGTATACCCCGGGATTCCGGAAACACCATATATTTT
D: TRBD1; V: TRBV7-9; J: TRBJ1-2; size: once; CDR3: CSSSLEDRGRGGYTF; DNA: TGTTCCAGCAGCTTAGAGGACAGGGGGAGAGGGGGCTACACCTTC
D: TRBD2; V: TRBV6-1; J: TRBJ2-3; size: -; CDR3: CAIHSGGTDTQYF; DNA: TGTGCCATCCATAGCGGGGGGACAGATACGCAGTATTTT
D: TRBD1; V: TRBV4-2; J: TRBJ2-6; size: once; CDR3: CASSQVLQGSGANVLTF; DNA: TGTGCCAGCAGCCAAGTGCTACAGGGGTCCGGGGCCAACGTCCTGACTTTC
D: TRBD2; V: TRBV5-1; J: TRBJ2-7; size: -; CDR3: CASSLAGLSYEQYF; DNA: TGCGCCAGCAGCCTAGCGGGCCTCTCCTACGAGCAGTACTTC
D: -; V: TRBV9; J: TRBJ2-2; size: -; CDR3: CASSVLTGTGELFF; DNA: TGTGCCAGCAGCGTTCTGACAGGCACCGGGGAGCTGTTTTTT
D: -; V: TRBV4-1; J: TRBJ1-1; size: -; CDR3: CASSLPRGRLNTEAFF; DNA: TGCGCCAGCAGCCTTCCCAGGGGCCGCTTGAACACTGAAGCTTTCTTT
D: TRBD1; V: TRBV15; J: TRBJ2-1; size: -; CDR3: CATSRGRDRRMNEQFF; DNA: TGTGCCACCAGCAGAGGTCGGGACAGACGAATGAATGAGCAGTTCTTC
D: TRBD2; V: TRBV5-1; J: TRBJ2-3; size: -; CDR3: CASSASGARTDTQYF; DNA: TGCGCCAGCTCTGCTAGCGGGGCCCGCACAGATACGCAGTATTTT
D: TRBD1; V: TRBV29-1; J: TRBJ2-1; size: -; CDR3: CSVPRGQGDYNEQFF; DNA: TGCAGCGTTCCACGTGGGCAGGGGGACTACAATGAGCAGTTCTTC
D: TRBD2; V: TRBV30; J: TRBJ2-5; size: -; CDR3: CAWKRGGQETQYF; DNA: TGTGCCTGGAAGCGGGGGGGCCAAGAGACCCAGTACTTC
D: TRBD1; V: TRBV27; J: TRBJ2-1; size: once; CDR3: CASSSPGGNEQFF; DNA: TGTGCCAGCAGTTCCCCAGGGGGCAATGAGCAGTTCTTC
D: -; V: TRBV15; J: TRBJ1-1; size: -; CDR3: CATSREAWDSSTEAFF; DNA: TGTGCCACCAGCAGAGAGGCCTGGGACTCCAGCACTGAAGCTTTCTTT
D: -; V: TRBV11-2; J: TRBJ1-2; size: -; CDR3: CASSPARGALGNYGYTF; DNA: TGTGCCAGCAGCCCCGCCCGGGGGGCGCTTGGTAACTATGGCTACACCTTC